The 16 T cell receptor beta chains given below trace back to one sample, sequenced in a study of cytomegalovirus exposure and HLA in healthy donors. 13 Jbeta primers and 60 Vbeta primers were used for the PCR. Some clones are missing from TCRdb's copy, which holds only in-frame ones; the method was immunoSEQ multiplex PCR. The sample consists of about 120,000 clones, 75% to 90% of them appearing once. The sequenced sample was PBMCs. The receptors were sampled from a man aged 25-45 years in good health and CMV-seronegative.

The V gene is TRBV14, the J gene TRBJ2-5; D not certain. Germline lookup yields CDR1 SGHDN and CDR2 FVKESK. CDR3 length: 15 amino acids. Trimming pared 0 bases from V and 5 bases from J, leaving 13 bases between. CDR3 bases: TGTGCCAGCAGCCAAGAAGCGTTCCGTAGGGAGACCCAGTACTTC. It encodes CASSQEAFRRETQYF.

The V call is TRBV18, the J call TRBJ2-5, with no clear D. The CDR3 extends over 13 amino acids. The V gene's germline CDR1 is KGHSH and CDR2 LQKENI. V lost 4 bases and J lost 3, with 9 bases in between. Written as DNA, the CDR3 is TGTGCCAGCTCACTTAACATGGAAGAGACCCAGTACTTC. The encoded protein is CASSLNMEETQYF.

The V gene is TRBV7-2, the J gene TRBJ1-5, with TRBD1 identical over 11 bases. Germline V gene sequence: CDR1 SGHTA, CDR2 FQGNSA. CDR3 length: 15 amino acids. V was pared by 5 bases and J by 7 bases, with 7 bases of the junction left unmatched. The CDR3 coding sequence is TGTGCCAGCAGCCTGGACAGGGGGCGTTGGCAGCCCCAGCATTTT. Translation gives CASSLDRGRWQPQHF.

This clone was counted once. The rearrangement uses TRBV7-2 and TRBJ2-7; 10 bases match TRBD1. After removal of 5 bases from V and 1 base from J, the junction contained 5 bases not matched to a gene. The germline gives CDR1 SGHTA, CDR2 FQGNSA. The CDR3 covers 15 residues. CDR3 region: CASSDPGQGSYEQYF. The CDR3, as DNA: TGTGCCAGCAGCGATCCGGGACAGGGGTCCTACGAGCAGTACTTC.

This clone was recorded a few times. V is TRBV5-1 and J is TRBJ2-7, with 7 bases that match TRBD2. With V trimmed by 3 bases and J by 1 base, 4 bases remained unmatched. The CDR3 runs 14 residues. Germline loops: CDR1 SGHRS, CDR2 YFSETQ. The CDR3: CASSWGGVSYEQYF. Written as DNA, the CDR3 is TGCGCCAGCAGCTGGGGAGGGGTATCCTACGAGCAGTACTTC.

The chain couples TRBV7-6 to TRBJ2-5; 10 bases line up with TRBD1. With V trimmed by 1 base and J by 4 bases, 3 bases remained unmatched. The CDR3 runs to 15 residues. Germline-derived CDR1 and CDR2 are SGHVS and FNYEAQ. CDR3: CASSLGDRGGETQYF. CDR3 sequence (DNA): TGTGCCAGCAGCTTAGGGGACAGGGGAGGAGAGACCCAGTACTTC.

The gene calls are TRBV13 and TRBJ2-7; no clear D gene. V lost 5 bases and J 3 bases, leaving 17 bases between the germline ends. From germline, CDR1 is PRHDT and CDR2 FYEKMQ (reference sequence). This CDR3 is 15 amino acids long. CDR3 sequence (DNA): TGTGCCAGCAGCCCTCGGTTCGGTTCCGGCTACGAGCAGTACTTC. Translated, it gives CASSPRFGSGYEQYF.

The chain employs TRBV2 and TRBJ2-2; 10 bases are shared with TRBD1. The ends lost 4 bases at V and 1 base at J; junction bases unmatched: 0. The CDR3 runs to 15 residues. Looked up from germline, CDR1 is SNHLY and CDR2 is FYNNEI. The CDR3 is CASSGDRGNTGELFF. Written as DNA, the CDR3 is TGTGCCAGCAGTGGGGACAGGGGGAACACCGGGGAGCTGTTTTTT.

The chain joins TRBV5-8 to TRBJ1-5, with 7 bases lining up with TRBD1. Losses at the gene ends were 1 base for V and 5 bases for J; bases not matched to a gene: 6. There are 15 residues in the CDR3. From germline, CDR1 is SGHTS and CDR2 YDEGEE. This CDR3 reads CASSLPGQLHQPQHF. In nucleotides, the CDR3 is TGTGCCAGCAGCTTGCCGGGACAGTTACATCAGCCCCAGCATTTT.

The rearrangement uses TRBV27 and TRBJ1-4; 7 nucleotides match TRBD1. The V and J ends lost 5 bases and 8 bases, in that order; junction bases with no gene match: 8. Per the germline V gene, CDR1 is MNHEY and CDR2 is SMNVEV (reference sequence). This CDR3 is built from 14 residues. CDR3 coding DNA: TGTGCCAGCAGTGGGACAGCGGTCGGGGAAAAACTGTTTTTT. Translated: CASSGTAVGEKLFF.

The chain joins TRBV30 to TRBJ1-2; D remains unclear. This CDR3 comprises 16 residues. Germline CDR1 is GTSNPN and CDR2 is SVGIG (reference sequence). V gave up 0 bases and J gave up 3 bases, with 17 bases separating them. The CDR3 region is CAWSVYPPEGDYGYTF. The DNA for the CDR3 is TGTGCCTGGAGTGTATACCCCCCTGAGGGAGACTATGGCTACACCTTC.

This chain joins TRBV5-4 and TRBJ1-1, with 9 bases fitting TRBD1. The CDR3 runs 15 residues. The J segment lost 1 base and the V segment lost 0 bases, leaving 1 base of the junction unmatched. Germline CDR1 is SGHNT and CDR2 is YYREEE (reference sequence). The CDR3 nucleotides are TGTGCCAGCAGCTTGGGACAGGGGGGGAACACTGAAGCTTTCTTT. Protein: CASSLGQGGNTEAFF.

The chain joins TRBV5-5 to TRBJ2-5; D call uncertain. The germline V gene has CDR1 SGHKS and CDR2 YYEKEE (reference sequence). Trimming took off 0 bases at V and 0 bases at J, with 15 bases between the two ends. The CDR3 is 17 amino acids. CDR3 sequence reads: CASSLGSLGTNQETQYF. The CDR3, as DNA: TGTGCCAGCAGCTTGGGGAGCTTAGGAACTAACCAAGAGACCCAGTACTTC.

CDR3 DNA: TGTGCCAGCAGTGTTGGACAGAACACTGAAGCTTTCTTT. Residues: CASSVGQNTEAFF. This chain connects TRBV2 to TRBJ1-1, with D possibly matching TRBD1 (5 bases). Trimming removed 4 bases at V and 1 base at J, with 7 bases between. This CDR3 has 13 amino acids. Germline-derived CDR1 and CDR2 are SNHLY and FYNNEI.

The genes are TRBV25-1 and TRBJ1-2; 12 bases are shared with TRBD1. Unmatched junction bases numbered 14, after V lost 5 bases and J lost 7 bases. The CDR3 has 17 residues. Germline CDR1 and CDR2: MGHDK and SYGVNS. CDR3 protein: CASSPRDRGQIQGGYTF. CDR3 nucleotides: TGTGCCAGCAGTCCCCGGGACAGGGGGCAAATCCAGGGTGGCTACACCTTC.

The chain has TRBV9 and TRBJ1-4, with 7 bases matching TRBD1. Per germline, CDR1 SGDLS and CDR2 YYNGEE. V gave up 3 bases and J gave up 0 bases; unmatched junction bases: 5. The CDR3 extends over 16 amino acids. The CDR3 DNA follows: TGTGCCAGCAGCGGGGTTACAGGGGCAACTAATGAAAAACTGTTTTTT. Amino acid sequence: CASSGVTGATNEKLFF.